These 17 T cell receptor beta chains were all obtained from the same sample, sequenced in a study of cytomegalovirus exposure and HLA in healthy donors. PCR amplification relied on 60 Vbeta primers (plus 13 Jbeta primers). The repertoire was sequenced with immunoSEQ multiplex PCR; TCRdb's copy has only in-frame clones and lacks some. This table holds roughly 110,000 clones, approximately 78% found once. Sequenced material: PBMCs. The source is a man aged 25 to 40 in good health and CMV-seropositive.

The V call is TRBV19, the J call TRBJ2-1; TRBD1 aligns across 7 bases. The germline V gene has CDR1 LNHDA and CDR2 SQIVND (reference sequence). V lost 3 bases to trimming and J lost 6 bases; unmatched junction nucleotides: 14. This CDR3 spans 17 amino acids. As DNA, the CDR3 is TGTGCCAGTAGTATTTATTCTAGTGGACAGGTCTTCAATGAGCAGTTCTTC. Encoded protein: CASSIYSSGQVFNEQFF. The complete variable domain, with remaining parts taken from reference TRBV19 and TRBJ2-1, reads DGGITQSPKYLFRKEGQNVTLSCEQNLNHDAMYWYRQDPGQGLRLIYYSQIVNDFQKGDIAEGYSVSREKKESFPLTVTSAQKNPTAFYLCASSIYSSGQVFNEQFFGPGTRLTVL.

The sample holds a few counts of this clone. This sequence joins TRBV11-2 and TRBJ1-2; perhaps TRBD1 as D (6 bases). Trimming pared 3 bases from V and 2 bases from J, leaving 7 bases between. CDR3 size: 13 residues. Germline V gene lookup returns CDR1 SGHAT and CDR2 FQNNGV. Written as DNA, the CDR3 is TGTGCCAGCAGCTTTGGACAGAACTATGGCTACACCTTC. Its protein is CASSFGQNYGYTF.

The chain couples TRBV2 to TRBJ1-3; D is ambiguous. The CDR3 contains 15 residues. Germline V gene data show CDR1 as SNHLY and CDR2 as FYNNEI. The V and J ends lost 3 bases and 4 bases respectively, with 13 bases between them. The CDR3 loop is CASSDLLRGGNTIYF. The CDR3 coding sequence is TGTGCCAGCAGTGACCTGCTCCGCGGGGGAAACACCATATATTTT.

The CDR3 nucleotides read TGTGCCAGCAGCTTAAGCGGTAGATGGGCGGTGAACACTGAAGCTTTCTTT. Protein: CASSLSGRWAVNTEAFF. The chain carries TRBV7-8 and TRBJ1-1; D remains unclear. Germline CDR1 reads SGHVS; CDR2 reads FQNEAQ. The CDR3 extends over 17 amino acids. Trimming removed 2 bases at V and 0 bases at J, with 16 bases between.

CDR3 amino acids: CASSQPRPRGVLYNEQFF. The CDR3 DNA reads as TGTGCCAGCAGTCAACCCAGACCGCGGGGGGTCTTATACAATGAGCAGTTCTTC. J is TRBJ2-1 and V is TRBV28; TRBD2 matches at 8 bases. Trimming cost V 5 bases and J 4 bases; bases outside gene matches: 16. Germline values: CDR1 MDHEN, CDR2 SYDVKM. The CDR3 has 18 amino acids.

The V and J genes are TRBV11-3 and TRBJ2-2; D may be TRBD1 (5 bases). Per the germline V gene, CDR1 is SGHNT and CDR2 is YENEEA. The V and J ends lost 5 bases and 3 bases respectively, with 10 bases between them. The CDR3 runs to 14 residues. In nucleotides, the CDR3 is TGTGCCAGCAGCACTGGCAGGGACACCGGGGAGCTGTTTTTT. This translates into CASSTGRDTGELFF.

V is TRBV7-2 and J is TRBJ2-7, with TRBD2 matching over 11 bases. The germline gives CDR1 SGHTA, CDR2 FQGNSA. The CDR3 extends over 14 amino acids. J was trimmed by 3 bases and V by 5 bases; bases with no gene match: 3. For the CDR3, the DNA is TGTGCCAGCAGCCCGACTAGCGGGGACTACGAGCAGTACTTC. Its translation: CASSPTSGDYEQYF.

This chain uses TRBV7-9 with TRBJ2-2; 8 bases match TRBD2. The CDR3 runs 15 residues. The germline V gene has CDR1 SEHNR and CDR2 FQNEAQ (reference sequence). V dropped 5 bases and J dropped 5; count of bases not matched to a gene: 7. Written as DNA, the CDR3 is TGTGCCAGCAGCCTGGGGTTAGCGGGGACCGGGGAGCTGTTTTTT. Translation gives CASSLGLAGTGELFF. Together with reference TRBV7-9 and TRBJ2-2, the CDR3 gives the full variable domain: DTGVSQNPRHKITKRGQNVTFRCDPISEHNRLYWYRQTLGQGPEFLTYFQNEAQLEKSRLLSDRFSAERPKGSFSTLEIQRTEQGDSAMYLCASSLGLAGTGELFFGEGSRLTVL.

The V and J genes are TRBV5-1 and TRBJ2-2; weak D call: TRBD1 (5 bases). The V gene's germline CDR1 is SGHRS and CDR2 YFSETQ. With 4 bases removed from V and 5 bases from J, the gap between germline ends came to 18 bases. The CDR3 is made up of 16 amino acids. The CDR3 DNA reads TGCGCCAGCAGCCCCCTTATAGTGGGGCGGACCGGGGAGCTGTTTTTT. Residues: CASSPLIVGRTGELFF.

This clone was recorded a few times. The chain has TRBV2 and TRBJ1-5; 8 positions match TRBD1. After removal of 6 bases from V and 7 bases from J, the junction contained 8 bases not matched to a gene. The V gene's germline CDR1 is SNHLY and CDR2 FYNNEI. This CDR3 region has 14 residues. The CDR3 DNA sequence: TGTGCCAGCAGCTTTGGACAGGGTGGACAGCCCCAGCATTTT. This translates into CASSFGQGGQPQHF. Full variable domain (outside the CDR3, taken from reference TRBV2 and TRBJ1-5): EPEVTQTPSHQVTQMGQEVILRCVPISNHLYFYWYRQILGQKVEFLVSFYNNEISEKSEIFDDQFSVERPDGSNFTLKIRSTKLEDSAMYFCASSFGQGGQPQHFGDGTRLSIL.

The rearrangement links TRBV9 to TRBJ1-2; 7 bases align to TRBD1. Per the germline V gene, CDR1 is SGDLS and CDR2 is YYNGEE. Trimming took 3 bases from V and 4 from J; bases not matched to a gene: 6. CDR3 size: 14 residues. CDR3 sequence (DNA): TGTGCCAGCAGCGCAACAGGGGATGGCTATGGCTACACCTTC. This translates into CASSATGDGYGYTF.

The chain uses TRBV27 and TRBJ2-1; 14 bases are shared with TRBD2. This CDR3 contains 18 residues. J gave up 8 bases and V 4 bases, and 13 bases lay outside the gene matches. Germline assignment: CDR1 MNHEY and CDR2 SMNVEV (reference sequence). The CDR3 sequence is CASSSGLAGVLAFDEQFF. CDR3 DNA: TGTGCCAGCAGTTCGGGACTAGCGGGAGTCTTAGCATTTGATGAGCAGTTCTTC.

This clone was observed a single time. The rearrangement joins TRBV11-3 to TRBJ2-3; no clear D gene. V was cut by 3 bases and J by 0 bases, with 10 bases left in between. The CDR3 consists of 15 residues. Germline V lookup: CDR1 SGHNT, CDR2 YENEEA. As DNA, the CDR3 is TGTGCCAGCAGCTTCCTTTTCGGGAGCACAGATACGCAGTATTTT. Translation: CASSFLFGSTDTQYF.

The V gene is TRBV5-1, the J gene TRBJ1-1; 7 nucleotides line up with TRBD1. Germline V gives CDR1 SGHRS, CDR2 YFSETQ. The CDR3 loop spans 16 amino acids. J was trimmed by 4 bases and V by 3 bases; bases with no gene match: 12. The CDR3 region has the DNA TGCGCCAGCAGCTCGGGTAACAGGGGTGAGGTCACTGAAGCTTTCTTT. Protein sequence: CASSSGNRGEVTEAFF.

V and J are TRBV2 and TRBJ2-3; 11 nucleotides match TRBD2. After removal of 7 bases from V and 0 bases from J, the junction contained 9 bases not matched to a gene. Germline V gene data show CDR1 as SNHLY and CDR2 as FYNNEI. The CDR3 extends over 17 amino acids. The CDR3 coding sequence is TGTGCCAGCATACGTCCGGGACTAGCGGAGAGCACAGATACGCAGTATTTT. This sequence encodes CASIRPGLAESTDTQYF.

The rearrangement uses TRBV5-6 and TRBJ2-7, with D maybe TRBD1 (6 bases). V lost 4 bases to trimming and J lost 0 bases, with 11 bases between them. The CDR3 runs to 14 residues. Germline lookup yields CDR1 SGHDT and CDR2 YYEEEE. DNA of the CDR3: TGTGCCAGCAGCCTCACAGGGTTCTCCTACGAGCAGTACTTC. This sequence encodes CASSLTGFSYEQYF.

The V gene is TRBV18, the J gene TRBJ2-5; 9 bases agree with TRBD1. CDR3 size: 16 residues. The ends lost 3 bases at V and 4 bases at J; junction bases unmatched: 9. Germline V CDR1 and CDR2: KGHSH, LQKENI. This chain's CDR3 is CASSPRPGQGGETQYF. For the CDR3, the DNA is TGTGCCAGCTCACCGCGACCGGGACAGGGAGGAGAGACCCAGTACTTC.